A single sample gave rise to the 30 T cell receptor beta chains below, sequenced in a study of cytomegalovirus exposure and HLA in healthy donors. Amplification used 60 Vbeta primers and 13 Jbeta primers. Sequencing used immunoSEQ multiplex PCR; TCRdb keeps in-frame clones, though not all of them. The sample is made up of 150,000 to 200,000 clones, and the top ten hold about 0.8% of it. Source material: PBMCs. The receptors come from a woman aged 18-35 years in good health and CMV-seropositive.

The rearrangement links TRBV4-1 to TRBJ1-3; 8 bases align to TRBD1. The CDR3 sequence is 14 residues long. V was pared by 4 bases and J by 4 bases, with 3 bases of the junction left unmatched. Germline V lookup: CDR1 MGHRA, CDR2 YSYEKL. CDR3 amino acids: CASSRGQGGNTIYF. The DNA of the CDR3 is TGCGCCAGCAGCCGAGGACAGGGAGGAAACACCATATATTTT.

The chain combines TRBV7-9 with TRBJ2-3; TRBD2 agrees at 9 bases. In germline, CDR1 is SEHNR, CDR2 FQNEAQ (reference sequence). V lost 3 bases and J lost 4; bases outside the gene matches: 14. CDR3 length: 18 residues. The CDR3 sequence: CASSFRGGLAGLADTQYF. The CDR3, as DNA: TGTGCCAGCAGCTTCCGAGGGGGGCTAGCGGGGTTGGCAGATACGCAGTATTTT.

This chain's CDR3 is CASSTHRVSNQPQHF. The CDR3 DNA reads TGTGCCAGCAGCACTCACAGGGTTAGCAATCAGCCCCAGCATTTT. This chain uses TRBV11-3 with TRBJ1-5, with a possible D match to TRBD1 (6 bases). Trimming pared 5 bases from V and 0 bases from J, leaving 11 bases between. This CDR3 region has 15 residues. CDR1 and CDR2 (germline): SGHNT, YENEEA.

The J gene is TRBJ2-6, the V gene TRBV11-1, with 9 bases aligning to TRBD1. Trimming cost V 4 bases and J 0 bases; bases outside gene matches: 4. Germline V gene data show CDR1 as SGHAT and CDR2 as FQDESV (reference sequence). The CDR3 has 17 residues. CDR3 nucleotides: TGTGCCAGCAGCTCCGGGACAGGGTCCTCTGGGGCCAACGTCCTGACTTTC. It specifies CASSSGTGSSGANVLTF.

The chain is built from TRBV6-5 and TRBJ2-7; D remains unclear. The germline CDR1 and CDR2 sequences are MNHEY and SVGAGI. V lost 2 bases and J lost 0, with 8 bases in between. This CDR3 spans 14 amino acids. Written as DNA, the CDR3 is TGTGCCAGCAGTTACGAGAGAAGCTCCTACGAGCAGTACTTC. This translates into CASSYERSSYEQYF.

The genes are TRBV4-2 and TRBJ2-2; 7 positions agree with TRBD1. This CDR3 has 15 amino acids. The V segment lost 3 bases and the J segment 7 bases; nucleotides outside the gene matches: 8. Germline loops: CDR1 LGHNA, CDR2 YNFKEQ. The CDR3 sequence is CASSHKQGFSGELFF. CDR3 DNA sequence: TGTGCCAGCAGCCACAAACAGGGGTTTAGCGGGGAGCTGTTTTTT.

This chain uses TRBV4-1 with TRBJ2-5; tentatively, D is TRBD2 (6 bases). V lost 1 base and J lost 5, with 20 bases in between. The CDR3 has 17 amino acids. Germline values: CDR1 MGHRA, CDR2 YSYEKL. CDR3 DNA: TGCGCCAGCAGCCAAGTTAGAAGGGGACCGGAGGGGGAGACCCAGTACTTC. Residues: CASSQVRRGPEGETQYF.

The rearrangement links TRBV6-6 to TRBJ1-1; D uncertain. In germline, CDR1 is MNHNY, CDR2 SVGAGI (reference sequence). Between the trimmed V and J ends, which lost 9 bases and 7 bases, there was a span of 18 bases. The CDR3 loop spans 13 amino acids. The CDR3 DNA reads TGTGCCAGTACTAACGAACCGGGAGGTGAAGCTTTCTTT. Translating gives CASTNEPGGEAFF.

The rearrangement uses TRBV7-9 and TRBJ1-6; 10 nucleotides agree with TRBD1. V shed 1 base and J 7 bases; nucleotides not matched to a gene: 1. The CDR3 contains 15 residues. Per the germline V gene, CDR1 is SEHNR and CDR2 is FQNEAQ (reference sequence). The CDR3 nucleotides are TGTGCCAGCAGCTTAGGGGACAGGGGAAATTCACCCCTCCACTTT. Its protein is CASSLGDRGNSPLHF.

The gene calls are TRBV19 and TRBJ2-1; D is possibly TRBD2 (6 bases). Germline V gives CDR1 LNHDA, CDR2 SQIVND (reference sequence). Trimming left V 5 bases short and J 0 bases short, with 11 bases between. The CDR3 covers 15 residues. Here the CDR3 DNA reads TGTGCCAGTAGTCGCCGGGAGATCTCCTACAATGAGCAGTTCTTC. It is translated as CASSRREISYNEQFF.

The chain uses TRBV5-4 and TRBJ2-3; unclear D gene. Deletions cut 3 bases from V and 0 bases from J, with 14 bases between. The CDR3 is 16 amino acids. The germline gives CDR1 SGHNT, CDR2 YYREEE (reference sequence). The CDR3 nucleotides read TGTGCCAGCAGCTCCAGACTCGCTACTAGCACAGATACGCAGTATTTT. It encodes CASSSRLATSTDTQYF.

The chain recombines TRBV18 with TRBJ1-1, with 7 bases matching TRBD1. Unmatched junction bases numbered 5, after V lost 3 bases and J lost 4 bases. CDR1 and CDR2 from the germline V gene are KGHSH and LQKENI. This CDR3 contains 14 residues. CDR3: CASSPRQGSTEAFF. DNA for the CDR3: TGTGCCAGCTCACCTCGACAGGGAAGCACTGAAGCTTTCTTT.

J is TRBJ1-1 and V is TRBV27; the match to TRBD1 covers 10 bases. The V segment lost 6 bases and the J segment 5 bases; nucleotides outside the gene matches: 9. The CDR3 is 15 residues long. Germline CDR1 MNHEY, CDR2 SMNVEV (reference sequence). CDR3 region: CASRPTPGQGTEAFF. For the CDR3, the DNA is TGTGCCAGCAGACCAACACCGGGACAGGGGACTGAAGCTTTCTTT.

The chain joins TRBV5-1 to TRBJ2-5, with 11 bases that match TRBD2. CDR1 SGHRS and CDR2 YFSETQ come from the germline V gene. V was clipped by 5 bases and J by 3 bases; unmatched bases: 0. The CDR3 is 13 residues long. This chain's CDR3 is CASRGLAEETQYF. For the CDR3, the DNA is TGCGCCAGCAGGGGACTAGCGGAAGAGACCCAGTACTTC.

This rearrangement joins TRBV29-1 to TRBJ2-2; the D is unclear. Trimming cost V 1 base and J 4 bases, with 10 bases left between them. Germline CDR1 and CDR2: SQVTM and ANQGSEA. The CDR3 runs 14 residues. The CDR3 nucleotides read TGCAGCGTTGAAGGGGCTACGAGCACCGGGGAGCTGTTTTTT. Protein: CSVEGATSTGELFF.

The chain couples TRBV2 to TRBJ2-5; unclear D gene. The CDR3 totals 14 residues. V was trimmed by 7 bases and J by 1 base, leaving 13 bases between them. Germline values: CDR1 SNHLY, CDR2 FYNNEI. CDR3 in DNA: TGTGCCAGCACCCTCTCAGGTGGCCAAGAGACCCAGTACTTC. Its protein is CASTLSGGQETQYF.

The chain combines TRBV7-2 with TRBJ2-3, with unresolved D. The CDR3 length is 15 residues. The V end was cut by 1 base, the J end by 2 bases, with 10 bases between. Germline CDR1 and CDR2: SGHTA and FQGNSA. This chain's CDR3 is CASSLGQLVTDTQYF. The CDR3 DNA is TGTGCCAGCAGCTTAGGGCAGTTGGTCACAGATACGCAGTATTTT.

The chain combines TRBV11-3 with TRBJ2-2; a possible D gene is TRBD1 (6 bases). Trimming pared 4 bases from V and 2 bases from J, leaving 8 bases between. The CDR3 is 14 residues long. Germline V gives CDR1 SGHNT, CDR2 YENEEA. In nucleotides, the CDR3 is TGTGCCAGCAGCTGGGGACAAAACACCGGGGAGCTGTTTTTT. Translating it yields CASSWGQNTGELFF.

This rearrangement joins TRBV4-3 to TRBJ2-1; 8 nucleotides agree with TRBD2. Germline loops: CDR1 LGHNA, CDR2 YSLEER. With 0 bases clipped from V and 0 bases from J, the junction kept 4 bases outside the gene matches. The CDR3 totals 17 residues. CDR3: CASSQDGGGSSYNEQFF. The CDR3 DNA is TGCGCCAGCAGCCAAGACGGGGGGGGGAGCTCCTACAATGAGCAGTTCTTC.

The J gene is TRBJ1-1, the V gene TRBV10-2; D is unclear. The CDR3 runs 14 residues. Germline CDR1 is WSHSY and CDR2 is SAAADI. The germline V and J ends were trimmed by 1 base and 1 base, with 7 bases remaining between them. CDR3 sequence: CASSEWAPNTEAFF. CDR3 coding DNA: TGCGCCAGCAGTGAGTGGGCTCCGAACACTGAAGCTTTCTTT.

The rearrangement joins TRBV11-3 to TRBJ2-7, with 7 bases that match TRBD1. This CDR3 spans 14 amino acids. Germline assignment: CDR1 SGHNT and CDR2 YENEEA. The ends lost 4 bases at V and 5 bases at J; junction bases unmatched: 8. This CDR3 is CASSSEGARNEQYF. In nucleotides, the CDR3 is TGTGCCAGCAGCTCCGAGGGGGCAAGGAACGAGCAGTACTTC.

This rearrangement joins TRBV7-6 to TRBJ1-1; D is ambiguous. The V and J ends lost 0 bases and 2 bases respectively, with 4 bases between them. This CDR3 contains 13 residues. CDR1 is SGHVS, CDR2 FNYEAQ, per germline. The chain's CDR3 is CASSLAANTEAFF. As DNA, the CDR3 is TGTGCCAGCAGCTTAGCAGCCAACACTGAAGCTTTCTTT.

The CDR3 bases are TGTGCCATCAGTGGTAGGACTAGCGGGGGCCTCTCTGGGGCCAACGTCCTGACTTTC. This sequence encodes CAISGRTSGGLSGANVLTF. The chain has TRBV10-3 and TRBJ2-6; 13 bases agree with TRBD2. V shed 4 bases and J 0 bases; nucleotides not matched to a gene: 6. This CDR3 is built from 19 residues. Per the germline V gene, CDR1 is ENHRY and CDR2 is SYGVKD.

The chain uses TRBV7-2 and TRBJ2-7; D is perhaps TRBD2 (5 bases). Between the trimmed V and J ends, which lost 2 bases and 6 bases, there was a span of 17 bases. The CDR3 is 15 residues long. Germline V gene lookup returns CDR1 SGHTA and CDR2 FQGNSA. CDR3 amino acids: CASSLTKLGLAEQYF. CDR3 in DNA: TGTGCCAGCAGCTTAACCAAACTAGGGTTAGCCGAGCAGTACTTC.

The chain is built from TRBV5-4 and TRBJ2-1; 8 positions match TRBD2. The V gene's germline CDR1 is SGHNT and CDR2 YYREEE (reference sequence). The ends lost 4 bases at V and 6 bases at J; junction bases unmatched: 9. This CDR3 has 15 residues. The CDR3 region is CASSPGGARGNEQFF. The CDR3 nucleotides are TGTGCCAGCAGCCCCGGGGGGGCCAGGGGCAATGAGCAGTTCTTC.

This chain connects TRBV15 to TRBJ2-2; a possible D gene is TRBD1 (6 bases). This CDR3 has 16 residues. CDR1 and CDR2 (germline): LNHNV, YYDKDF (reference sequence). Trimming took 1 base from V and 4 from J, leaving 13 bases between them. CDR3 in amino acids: CATSRGWAGATGELFF. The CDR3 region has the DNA TGTGCCACCAGCAGAGGGTGGGCAGGGGCCACCGGGGAGCTGTTTTTT.

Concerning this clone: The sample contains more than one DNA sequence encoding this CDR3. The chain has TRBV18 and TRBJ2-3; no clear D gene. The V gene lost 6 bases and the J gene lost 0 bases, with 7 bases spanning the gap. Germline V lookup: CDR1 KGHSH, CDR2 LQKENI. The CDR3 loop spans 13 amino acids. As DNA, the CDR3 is TGTGCCAGCTCTCCCCCTAGCACAGATACGCAGTATTTT. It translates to CASSPPSTDTQYF.

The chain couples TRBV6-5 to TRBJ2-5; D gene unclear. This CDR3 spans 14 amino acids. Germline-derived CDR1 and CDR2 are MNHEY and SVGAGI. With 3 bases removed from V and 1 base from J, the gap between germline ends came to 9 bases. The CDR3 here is CASSYLGSQETQYF. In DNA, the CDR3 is TGTGCCAGCAGTTATTTGGGCAGCCAAGAGACCCAGTACTTC.

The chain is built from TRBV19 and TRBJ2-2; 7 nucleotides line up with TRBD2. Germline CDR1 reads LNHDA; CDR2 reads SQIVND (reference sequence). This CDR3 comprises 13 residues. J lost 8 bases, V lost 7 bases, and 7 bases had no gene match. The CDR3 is CASTLGGAGELFF. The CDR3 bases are TGTGCCAGTACCCTGGGAGGGGCAGGGGAGCTGTTTTTT. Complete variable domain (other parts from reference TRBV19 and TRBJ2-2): DGGITQSPKYLFRKEGQNVTLSCEQNLNHDAMYWYRQDPGQGLRLIYYSQIVNDFQKGDIAEGYSVSREKKESFPLTVTSAQKNPTAFYLCASTLGGAGELFFGEGSRLTVL.

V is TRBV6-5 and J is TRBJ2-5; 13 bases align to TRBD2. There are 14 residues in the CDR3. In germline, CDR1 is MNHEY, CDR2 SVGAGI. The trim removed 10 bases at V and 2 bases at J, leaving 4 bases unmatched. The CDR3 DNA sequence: TGTGCCACCCGGACTAGCGGGGGACAAGAGACCCAGTACTTC. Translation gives CATRTSGGQETQYF.